This T cell receptor (beta chain) was captured in a study of PD-1 blockade in classical Hodgkin lymphoma (dated by TCRdb to about 2020). A note on the overall study: Nivolumab dosing was 3 mg/kg intravenously every 2 weeks, continuing until either disease progression or unacceptable toxicity. The study used CyTOF and TCR beta sequencing to define a peripheral blood immune signature of response to PD-1 blockade in classical Hodgkin lymphoma.

Genomic DNA was isolated using the Qiagen DNeasy kit from unsorted PBMCs as well as from negatively selected CD4+ and CD8+ fractions. Using primers that anneal to V and J segments, immunoSEQ multiplex PCR amplified the TCR beta CDR3 regions. A synthetic immune receptor repertoire was used to minimize amplification bias, and any residual bias was removed computationally once sequencing was done. The paper's processing steps were these. Repertoire diversity was quantified as the Shannon entropy index using custom Python scripts. Unsorted, CD4+ and CD8+ repertoires were examined separately, except in combined analyses, for which CD4+ and CD8+ sequences were merged in silico. A clone was considered expanded if an increase in frequency of at least 2-fold after treatment relative to C1D1 was found, and a pseudocount of 0.5 was applied to clones undetected at baseline. Clones with 0 or 1 copy at C1D1 were defined as singleton clones, while clones with 2 or more copies were defined as non-singleton clones. Clones expanded in unsorted samples were annotated as CD4+, CD8+ or unknown by matching protein sequences in sorted samples from the same patient. Wilcoxon tests on paired samples were used to test diversity changes from C1D1 to C4D1. TCRdb re-hosts the immuneACCESS table, in-frame sequences only. Its copies lack some clones; in the studies checked, an unresolved V gene accounts for under half of them, and the cause for the rest is not known. D and trimming were read from the DNA, whereas the V and J calls and clone size are those reported in that table. The sample contains around 31,000 clones, about 86% of them found a single time. The top ten hold around 0.85% of the sample.

Study-wide findings and limitations: Baseline diversity similar to that of newly diagnosed patients was observed in trial patients achieving complete response, whereas significantly lower diversity was observed in partial responders and progressors. The study covered only a single clinical trial cohort, and the causes of the repertoire differences, possibly disease activity or prior therapy, were still not defined. Baseline TCR diversity was reported to be lower in newly diagnosed patients than in healthy donors, and even lower in relapsed/refractory patients. Lower diversity was observed in patients in whom nivolumab was started less than 1 year after ASCT, and these patients were excluded from later analyses so that confounding by immune reconstitution would be avoided. By C4D1, a significant rise was seen in CD4+ TCR diversity but not in CD8+ TCR diversity (p=0.0027 vs p=0.16), and the rise was most apparent among complete responders (p=0.02).

On this clone itself: The antigen this receptor binds is unknown. Base qualities are not provided; no much larger clone lies one nucleotide away.

In the paper's terms, the time point label means: cycle 4 day 1 (C4D1), after 5 to 7 weeks of nivolumab. Every trial patient had relapsed following autologous stem cell transplantation, and prior brentuximab vedotin exposure was what differed among cohorts A, B and C. Using a Miltenyi CD4+ T cell isolation kit, CD4+ T cells were purified from thawed PBMCs through magnetic negative selection. A total of under 70 patients with relapsed/refractory classical Hodgkin lymphoma made up the trial cohort, and each patient's best overall response was complete response, partial response or progressive disease. Single-agent nivolumab was administered to trial patients in the multi-cohort phase II CheckMate 205 trial. An independent review committee assessed best overall response using the 2007 International Working Group response criteria. Trial PBMCs were collected just before the start of nivolumab (C1D1) and during therapy at cycle 2 day 1 and cycle 4 day 1. Peripheral blood was collected in 8 mL Vacutainer Cell Preparation Tubes, from which PBMCs were isolated by centrifugation and then cryopreserved. Purified CD4+ and CD8+ fractions were prepared only for cases in which an additional PBMC sample was available. On LS columns in a quadroMACS separator, the magnetically labelled cells were depleted, and the flow-through was collected as the purified fraction.

The CDR3 contains 16 residues, cysteine and phenylalanine counted. Left in the record is the CDR3 DNA by itself, 48 bases read in frame from the first base. The junction carries 16 bases between V and J, which are trimmed by 2 bases and 2 bases respectively. The V and J genes are TRBV5-3 and TRBJ1-1; possibly the D gene is TRBD1, per 5 matching bases. TRBV5-3 is filed as an ORF, its function uncertain. The TCR comes from a human donor with classical Hodgkin lymphoma. The specimen comprised CD4+ T cells from blood, sampled before the fourth cycle of nivolumab. The CDR3 protein is CARSLPYGGGNTEAFF. The DNA sequence is TGTGCCAGAAGCTTACCCTACGGGGGAGGAAACACTGAAGCTTTCTTT.